A single sample is the source of the 13 T cell receptor beta chains below, sequenced in a study of Ad26.COV2.S vaccination and SARS-CoV-2 variants. Produced via immunoSEQ multiplex PCR; TCRdb's table is partial and in-frame only. This repertoire shows about 480,000 clones, 87% found once; its top ten account for 13%. As for treatment: roughly 18 received Ad26.COV2.S at low or high dose, single or two shots; a few received placebo; per-sample allocation not given. Collection of the samples took place on day 63 after the first injection of vaccine or placebo. The sample consisted of peripheral blood, taken in a trial of Ad26.COV2.S vaccine versus placebo. Source of these receptors: a person aged 18 to 59 who received the Ad26.COV2.S COVID-19 vaccine or a placebo.

The table lists this clone with a few counts. The chain is built from TRBV19 and TRBJ1-2; no clear D. This CDR3 spans 14 amino acids. Germline CDR1 LNHDA, CDR2 SQIVND (reference sequence). Between the trimmed V and J ends, which lost 3 bases and 7 bases, there was a span of 15 bases. This chain's CDR3 is CASSMREWPAGYTF. CDR3 sequence (DNA): TGTGCCAGTAGTATGAGGGAATGGCCCGCTGGCTACACCTTC.

The J gene is TRBJ2-1, the V gene TRBV7-6; 8 nucleotides match TRBD1. This CDR3 comprises 15 residues. Germline CDR1 and CDR2: SGHVS and FNYEAQ. The junction had 8 bases not matched to a gene; V was cut back by 1 base and J by 9 bases. The CDR3 here is CASSLVTGAHGEQFF. The DNA of the CDR3 is TGTGCCAGCAGCTTAGTGACAGGGGCCCACGGTGAGCAGTTCTTC.

The chain combines TRBV30 with TRBJ2-7; D is undetermined. Germline assignment: CDR1 GTSNPN and CDR2 SVGIG (reference sequence). V was clipped by 4 bases and J by 0 bases, with 7 bases between them. The CDR3 extends over 12 amino acids. The CDR3 protein is CAWTDRSYEQYF. The DNA of the CDR3 is TGTGCCTGGACGGACCGCTCCTACGAGCAGTACTTC.

The genes are TRBV11-2 and TRBJ2-1; 7 bases map to TRBD2. Per the germline V gene, CDR1 is SGHAT and CDR2 is FQNNGV. This CDR3 comprises 15 residues. Losses at the gene ends were 5 bases for V and 8 bases for J; bases not matched to a gene: 12. The CDR3 DNA follows: TGTGCCAGCAGCCCCGGACTAGTGAGTTTCGATGAGCAGTTCTTC. This sequence encodes CASSPGLVSFDEQFF.

The chain is built from TRBV6-6 and TRBJ2-2; unclear D gene. Germline CDR1 reads MNHNY; CDR2 reads SVGAGI (reference sequence). Trimming removed 2 bases from V and 7 bases from J, with 11 bases in between. This CDR3 comprises 14 residues. The CDR3 here is CASSYTRTNGELFF. Here the CDR3 DNA reads TGTGCCAGCAGTTACACCCGGACCAACGGGGAGCTGTTTTTT.

The table lists this clone with a few counts. The chain is built from TRBV19 and TRBJ1-1; TRBD1 matches 7 bases. The V gene's germline CDR1 is LNHDA and CDR2 SQIVND (reference sequence). This CDR3 comprises 13 residues. The J segment lost 4 bases and the V segment lost 6 bases, leaving 5 bases of the junction unmatched. CDR3 sequence reads: CASSNRGTTEAFF. The CDR3 DNA sequence: TGTGCCAGTAGCAACAGGGGCACCACTGAAGCTTTCTTT. The full variable domain, in which reference TRBV19 and TRBJ1-1 provide the parts outside the CDR3, is DGGITQSPKYLFRKEGQNVTLSCEQNLNHDAMYWYRQDPGQGLRLIYYSQIVNDFQKGDIAEGYSVSREKKESFPLTVTSAQKNPTAFYLCASSNRGTTEAFFGQGTRLTVV.

Only one count was recorded for this clone. The rearrangement uses TRBV11-2 and TRBJ2-7; 15 bases align to TRBD2. Germline V lookup: CDR1 SGHAT, CDR2 FQNNGV. The length of the CDR3 is 19 residues. After removal of 0 bases from V and 2 bases from J, the junction contained 8 bases not matched to a gene. CDR3 in amino acids: CASSLDSVGLAGGTYEQYF. The CDR3 DNA follows: TGTGCCAGCAGCTTAGATAGTGTGGGACTAGCGGGAGGTACCTACGAGCAGTACTTC.

The chain links TRBV14 to TRBJ2-4; D is perhaps TRBD1 (5 bases). This CDR3 region has 15 residues. V shed 4 bases and J shed 8 bases, with 18 bases lying between them. The germline V gene encodes CDR1 SGHDN and CDR2 FVKESK. CDR3 loop: CASSRFGAATDIQYF. The CDR3 DNA follows: TGTGCCAGCAGCCGATTTGGGGCCGCCACGGACATTCAGTACTTC.

Here the CDR3 DNA reads TGCAGCGTTGAACCGGTTAACAGGGGGCTGCGAGGAGAGACCCAGTACTTC. It specifies CSVEPVNRGLRGETQYF. This chain connects TRBV29-1 to TRBJ2-5; TRBD1 aligns across 9 bases. Germline-derived CDR1 and CDR2 are SQVTM and ANQGSEA. The CDR3 is made up of 17 amino acids. V shed 2 bases, J shed 4 bases, and the junction held 14 bases outside the gene matches.

The V gene is TRBV5-6, the J gene TRBJ2-4; 7 nucleotides match TRBD1. Germline CDR1 is SGHDT and CDR2 is YYEEEE. V shed 4 bases and J 2 bases; nucleotides not matched to a gene: 9. This CDR3 spans 16 amino acids. The CDR3 is CASSASIQGTKNIQYF. The CDR3 nucleotides read TGTGCCAGCAGCGCAAGCATACAGGGGACCAAAAACATTCAGTACTTC.

This clone was seen once. V and J are TRBV7-2 and TRBJ2-5; no clear D gene. V was cut by 1 base and J by 7 bases, with 4 bases left in between. The CDR3 runs 11 residues. Germline V gene sequence: CDR1 SGHTA, CDR2 FQGNSA. The CDR3 loop reads CASSLGLTQYF. DNA for the CDR3: TGTGCCAGCAGCTTAGGCCTGACCCAGTACTTC.

The chain employs TRBV4-2 and TRBJ2-2; D may match TRBD1 or TRBD2 (5 bases each). This CDR3 contains 19 residues. The V end was cut by 0 bases, the J end by 5 bases, with 22 bases between. CDR1 and CDR2 from the germline V gene are LGHNA and YNFKEQ. The CDR3 is CASSQEGFRRAEGTGELFF. CDR3 DNA: TGTGCCAGCAGCCAAGAAGGGTTCCGGAGAGCCGAGGGGACCGGGGAGCTGTTTTTT.

The chain joins TRBV6-4 to TRBJ2-1; the match to TRBD2 covers 14 bases. Germline CDR1 and CDR2: MRHNA and SNTAGT. This CDR3 has 15 amino acids. V shed 5 bases, J shed 6 bases, and the junction held 3 bases outside the gene matches. Written as DNA, the CDR3 is TGTGCCAGCAGTTCGACTAGCGGGAGGGCCAATGAGCAGTTCTTC. Translating gives CASSSTSGRANEQFF.